Shown below are 24 T cell receptor beta chains from a single sample sequenced in a study of blood T cell repertoires in COVID-19. TCRdb keeps only in-frame clones here, not all; method: immunoSEQ multiplex PCR. The sample carries over 120,000 clones, around nine tenths recorded once. The sequencing sample was made of peripheral blood. The receptors come from a woman between 50 and 59 years old with acute or convalescent COVID-19.

The chain combines TRBV6-6 with TRBJ1-2, with a weak D call TRBD1 (5 bases). Per the germline V gene, CDR1 is MNHNY and CDR2 is SVGAGI (reference sequence). The V and J ends lost 5 bases and 4 bases respectively, with 17 bases between them. The CDR3 has 15 residues. CDR3 residues: CASSTQGGGSYGYTF. CDR3 nucleotide sequence: TGTGCCAGCAGTACGCAGGGCGGGGGTAGCTATGGCTACACCTTC.

This chain uses TRBV19 with TRBJ1-5; D possibly corresponds to TRBD1 (5 bases). The CDR3 is 17 amino acids. Germline loops: CDR1 LNHDA, CDR2 SQIVND (reference sequence). The V end was cut by 7 bases, the J end by 5 bases, with 24 bases between. The CDR3 sequence is CASTSVLLGRGDQPQHF. The CDR3 DNA follows: TGTGCCAGTACCTCCGTGCTCCTGGGGCGAGGAGATCAGCCCCAGCATTTT.

Of note for this clone: The same CDR3 also results from other DNA sequences found in this sample. The chain recombines TRBV18 with TRBJ1-1; 9 bases map to TRBD1. Trimming cost V 6 bases and J 1 base; bases outside gene matches: 3. Germline lookup yields CDR1 KGHSH and CDR2 LQKENI. The CDR3 runs to 14 residues. CDR3 region: CASSPGQGNTEAFF. The CDR3 DNA follows: TGTGCCAGCTCTCCGGGACAGGGGAACACTGAAGCTTTCTTT.

The chain's CDR3 is CASSLRTGPNTEAFF. As DNA, the CDR3 is TGTGCCAGCAGTTTAAGGACAGGCCCTAACACTGAAGCTTTCTTT. The chain carries TRBV27 and TRBJ1-1; 7 nucleotides agree with TRBD1. V dropped 2 bases and J dropped 2; count of bases not matched to a gene: 5. The CDR3 is made up of 15 amino acids. Germline CDR1 reads MNHEY; CDR2 reads SMNVEV (reference sequence).

V usage is TRBV10-3 and J usage is TRBJ1-4; maybe TRBD1 (5 bases). Germline lookup yields CDR1 ENHRY and CDR2 SYGVKD. V lost 0 bases and J 7 bases, leaving 12 bases between the germline ends. The CDR3 loop spans 15 amino acids. CDR3 sequence: CAISESGAPTEKLFF. The CDR3 DNA is TGTGCCATCAGTGAGTCAGGGGCTCCCACTGAAAAACTGTTTTTT.

The rearrangement joins TRBV28 to TRBJ1-3, with 8 bases fitting TRBD1. From germline, CDR1 is MDHEN and CDR2 SYDVKM. J gave up 5 bases and V 4 bases, and 7 bases lay outside the gene matches. CDR3 size: 15 residues. The CDR3 protein is CASSSRGQGRNTIYF. The CDR3 DNA reads TGTGCCAGCAGTTCCCGTGGACAGGGACGAAACACCATATATTTT.

This sequence joins TRBV19 and TRBJ1-1; D unresolved. The germline gives CDR1 LNHDA, CDR2 SQIVND (reference sequence). There are 14 residues in the CDR3. V was trimmed by 3 bases and J by 1 base, leaving 9 bases between them. The CDR3 sequence is CASSILNRNTEAFF. DNA of the CDR3: TGTGCCAGTAGTATTTTAAACAGGAACACTGAAGCTTTCTTT.

The chain is built from TRBV2 and TRBJ1-2; D remains unclear. Trimming took 3 bases from V and 4 from J, leaving 15 bases between them. The CDR3 sequence is 15 residues long. Germline-derived CDR1 and CDR2 are SNHLY and FYNNEI. For the CDR3, the DNA is TGTGCCAGCAGTGAGGGGAGGAAAGCGGGCTATGGCTACACCTTC. This codes for CASSEGRKAGYGYTF.

The chain recombines TRBV7-9 with TRBJ2-1, with 8 bases fitting TRBD2. CDR1 is SEHNR and CDR2 is FQNEAQ in the germline V gene (reference sequence). With V trimmed by 5 bases and J by 10 bases, 7 bases remained unmatched. The CDR3 runs to 13 residues. CDR3 nucleotide sequence: TGTGCCAGCAGCAGGACTAGCAGAGGAGAGCAGTTCTTC. Translation gives CASSRTSRGEQFF.

The gene calls are TRBV11-2 and TRBJ1-6, with D uncertain. Deletions cut 0 bases from V and 7 bases from J, with 7 bases between. Per germline, CDR1 SGHAT and CDR2 FQNNGV. This CDR3 is 14 amino acids long. The CDR3: CASSLEPQNSPLHF. DNA for the CDR3: TGTGCCAGCAGCTTAGAACCCCAGAATTCACCCCTCCACTTT.

The chain carries TRBV7-6 and TRBJ1-1; D is perhaps TRBD1 (6 bases). CDR3 length equals 16 residues. CDR1 and CDR2 (germline): SGHVS, FNYEAQ. V dropped 1 base and J dropped 4 bases, with 16 bases sitting between them. CDR3 protein: CASSLGGGLYLTEAFF. CDR3 nucleotide sequence: TGTGCCAGCAGCTTAGGCGGGGGCCTTTACCTCACTGAAGCTTTCTTT.

This chain uses TRBV29-1 with TRBJ2-2; the D gene is possibly TRBD1 (5 bases). CDR1 is SQVTM, CDR2 ANQGSEA, per germline. V gave up 7 bases and J gave up 0 bases, with 15 bases separating them. The CDR3 consists of 15 residues. The CDR3 loop reads CSAFLGLSNTGELFF. DNA of the CDR3: TGCAGCGCATTCCTGGGGCTATCGAACACCGGGGAGCTGTTTTTT.

Comment on this clone: In the same sample, other DNA sequences code for this CDR3. Here the CDR3 reads CASSLGEYEQFF. CDR3 DNA sequence: TGCGCCAGCAGCTTGGGAGAGTATGAGCAGTTCTTC. The chain combines TRBV5-1 with TRBJ2-1; D gene uncertain. V lost 0 bases, J lost 8 bases, and 6 bases lay in between. This CDR3 spans 12 amino acids. Germline V CDR1 and CDR2: SGHRS, YFSETQ.

The rearrangement links TRBV19 to TRBJ1-4; D possibly corresponds to TRBD1 (6 bases). The germline V gene has CDR1 LNHDA and CDR2 SQIVND (reference sequence). This CDR3 has 17 residues. The V end was cut by 1 base, the J end by 4 bases, with 16 bases between. The DNA for the CDR3 is TGTGCCAGTAGTATAGCACGGCAGGGGCCACTTAATGAAAAACTGTTTTTT. Translated: CASSIARQGPLNEKLFF.

The chain joins TRBV7-3 to TRBJ2-3; D may be TRBD2 (6 bases). Per germline, CDR1 SGHTA and CDR2 FQGTGA. The CDR3 has 16 amino acids. V lost 5 bases to trimming and J lost 1 base, with 16 bases between them. The CDR3 DNA follows: TGTGCCAGCAGCACTGCGGGCGGGGCGGGCACAGATACGCAGTATTTT. This gives the protein CASSTAGGAGTDTQYF.

V usage is TRBV19 and J usage is TRBJ2-1; 7 bases fit TRBD2. From germline, CDR1 is LNHDA and CDR2 SQIVND (reference sequence). V lost 5 bases to trimming and J lost 5 bases; unmatched junction nucleotides: 15. This CDR3 spans 17 amino acids. The CDR3 region is CASSPRLAVRIHNEQFF. DNA of the CDR3: TGTGCCAGTAGTCCTCGACTAGCAGTAAGAATTCACAATGAGCAGTTCTTC.

The genes are TRBV5-8 and TRBJ1-1; D perhaps matches TRBD1 (6 bases). This CDR3 region has 12 residues. Germline CDR1 and CDR2: SGHTS and YDEGEE. Trimming stripped 5 bases from V and 11 bases from J, with 16 bases between. In nucleotides, the CDR3 is TGTGCCAGCAGTGAAGGACAGCCTTGGGCTTTCTTT. It translates to CASSEGQPWAFF.

This clone was seen a few times. The chain joins TRBV5-8 to TRBJ2-5; 7 nucleotides agree with TRBD1. Germline V lookup: CDR1 SGHTS, CDR2 YDEGEE. Germline trimming cut 2 bases from V and 5 bases from J; bases unmatched to any gene: 3. CDR3 length: 13 residues. The CDR3 region is CASSLNRGETQYF. CDR3 DNA: TGTGCCAGCAGCTTAAACAGGGGTGAGACCCAGTACTTC.

V and J are TRBV4-2 and TRBJ1-2; TRBD1 might be the D (5 bases). V lost 0 bases to trimming and J lost 4 bases, with 12 bases between them. Germline V CDR1 and CDR2: LGHNA, YNFKEQ. CDR3 size: 15 residues. The chain's CDR3 is CASSQDLGGIYGYTF. The CDR3 DNA follows: TGTGCCAGCAGCCAAGATCTCGGGGGGATCTATGGCTACACCTTC.

V gene TRBV21-1 combines with J gene TRBJ1-2; the table's D call, TRBD1, has no DNA check behind it. TRBV21-1 represents a pseudogene. The CDR3 runs to 14 residues. The CDR3 is CASSKRGGNYGYTF. CDR3 in DNA: TGTGCCAGCAGCAAAAGGGGTGGTAACTATGGCTACACCTTC.

The gene calls are TRBV7-2 and TRBJ2-7; weak D call: TRBD2 (6 bases). V was cut by 4 bases and J by 2 bases, with 12 bases left in between. Germline values: CDR1 SGHTA, CDR2 FQGNSA. The CDR3 has 14 amino acids. CDR3 sequence: CASSSDGGPYEQYF. CDR3 bases: TGTGCCAGCAGCTCCGACGGGGGACCCTACGAGCAGTACTTC.

The J gene is TRBJ1-2, the V gene TRBV27, with 8 bases aligning to TRBD1. The CDR3 has 14 residues. Germline values: CDR1 MNHEY, CDR2 SMNVEV (reference sequence). The junction had 5 bases not matched to a gene; V was cut back by 6 bases and J by 2 bases. CDR3 region: CASRPGTGNYGYTF. The CDR3, as DNA: TGTGCCAGCAGGCCCGGGACAGGAAACTATGGCTACACCTTC.

CDR3 in amino acids: CASSYGTAASYEQYF. The DNA for the CDR3 is TGTGCCAGCAGTTACGGGACAGCGGCCTCCTACGAGCAGTACTTC. V gene TRBV6-5 combines with J gene TRBJ2-7; TRBD1 agrees at 7 bases. CDR1 is MNHEY and CDR2 is SVGAGI in the germline V gene. V was clipped by 2 bases and J by 0 bases; unmatched bases: 4. The length of the CDR3 is 15 residues.

The chain combines TRBV3-1 (or the pseudogene TRBV3-2) with TRBJ2-3; 16 bases line up with TRBD2. This CDR3 contains 16 residues. V trimming: 3 bases; J trimming: 6 bases; junction bases outside the gene matches: 3. Germline V gives CDR1 LGHDT, CDR2 YNNKEL (reference sequence). CDR3 sequence (DNA): TGTGCCAGCAGCCACGGGACTAGCGGGAGGGTGGATACGCAGTATTTT. As protein: CASSHGTSGRVDTQYF.